These 17 T cell receptor beta chains were sequenced from one sample in a study of cytomegalovirus exposure and HLA in healthy donors. In the PCR, 60 Vbeta and 13 Jbeta primers were used. Measured with immunoSEQ multiplex PCR; TCRdb has only the in-frame clones, and not every one. The table includes more than 95,000 clones, 81% detected once. Material for sequencing was PBMCs. Receptors were obtained from a woman aged 25-40 years in good health and CMV-seronegative.

The V call is TRBV7-9, the J call TRBJ2-2, with D maybe TRBD1 (6 bases). The CDR3 runs to 15 residues. CDR1 and CDR2 from the germline V gene are SEHNR and FQNEAQ (reference sequence). Deletions cut 5 bases from V and 6 bases from J, with 16 bases between. CDR3 coding DNA: TGTGCCAGCAGCCTGCAGCAGGGGAGTCCCGGGGAGCTGTTTTTT. It yields the protein CASSLQQGSPGELFF.

This chain joins TRBV7-7 and TRBJ2-1, with 14 bases matching TRBD2. The V gene end was trimmed by 2 bases and the J gene end by 10 bases; junction bases not matched to a gene: 16. Germline values: CDR1 SSHAT, CDR2 FNYEAQ (reference sequence). The CDR3 has 19 residues. As DNA, the CDR3 is TGTGCCAGCAGCTTATCGAGTAGGGTCGGACTAGCGGGAGGAGGGGAGCAGTTCTTC. This encodes CASSLSSRVGLAGGGEQFF.

The V gene is TRBV6-5, the J gene TRBJ2-7, with D maybe TRBD2 (7 bases). This CDR3 has 15 residues. V dropped 5 bases and J dropped 2 bases, with 16 bases sitting between them. Germline V gives CDR1 MNHEY, CDR2 SVGAGI. DNA for the CDR3: TGTGCCAGCAGTCCAGGACTAGGGGGAACCTACGAGCAGTACTTC. Translated: CASSPGLGGTYEQYF.

The genes are TRBV10-1 and TRBJ1-2; D not certain. The ends were cut back, 5 bases at V and 4 bases at J, with 11 bases in the middle. Germline CDR1 reads WNHNN; CDR2 reads SYGVQD (reference sequence). The length of the CDR3 is 13 residues. This chain's CDR3 is CASSPGSPYGYTF. The CDR3 bases are TGCGCCAGCAGTCCCGGTAGCCCCTATGGCTACACCTTC.

A word on this clone: One end of the junction fails to match germline, which may point to a read error. The chain recombines TRBV7-9 with TRBJ2-7, with 10 nucleotides matching TRBD2. The CDR3 loop spans 15 amino acids. Germline V CDR1 and CDR2: SEHNR, FQNEAQ (reference sequence). CDR3 protein: CSSSPPGTSATEQYF. The CDR3 nucleotides are TGTTCCAGCAGCCCCCCCGGGACTAGCGCCACCGAGCAGTACTTC.

This clone came up once. The chain is built from TRBV5-1 and TRBJ2-2, with 7 nucleotides matching TRBD1. Unmatched junction bases numbered 3, after V lost 4 bases and J lost 0 bases. There are 15 residues in the CDR3. The germline V gene has CDR1 SGHRS and CDR2 YFSETQ. The CDR3 DNA sequence: TGCGCCAGCAGCCGGGGACAGACGAACACCGGGGAGCTGTTTTTT. Translating it yields CASSRGQTNTGELFF.

On this clone itself: The DNA is left out, because the CDR3 cannot be placed on it with certainty; the CDR3 is given as TCRdb lists it. The chain recombines TRBV19 with TRBJ2-2; no DNA check was done on the table's D call, TRBD2. The CDR3 region is 20 residues in length, termini included. Germline CDR1 is LNHDA and CDR2 is SQIVND (reference sequence). The chain's CDR3 is CASSMPPEKAGGRRAGELFF.

This clone occurred a few times. The gene calls are TRBV7-9 and TRBJ1-4; 8 bases map to TRBD1. The CDR3 is made up of 12 amino acids. The germline CDR1 and CDR2 sequences are SEHNR and FQNEAQ (reference sequence). V dropped 6 bases and J dropped 8; count of bases not matched to a gene: 2. CDR3 in amino acids: CASRDREEKLFF. Here the CDR3 DNA reads TGTGCCAGCAGGGACAGGGAAGAAAAACTGTTTTTT. Supplemented by reference TRBV7-9 and TRBJ1-4, the full variable domain reads DTGVSQNPRHKITKRGQNVTFRCDPISEHNRLYWYRQTLGQGPEFLTYFQNEAQLEKSRLLSDRFSAERPKGSFSTLEIQRTEQGDSAMYLCASRDREEKLFFGSGTQLSVL.

The gene calls are TRBV28 and TRBJ1-1; 9 nucleotides match TRBD1. Germline assignment: CDR1 MDHEN and CDR2 SYDVKM. The CDR3 sequence is 18 residues long. The J segment lost 1 base and the V segment lost 1 base, leaving 10 bases of the junction unmatched. CDR3 nucleotides: TGTGCCAGCAGTTTATTTTACGTCGGACAGGGGAAGAACACTGAAGCTTTCTTT. Its protein product is CASSLFYVGQGKNTEAFF.

The V gene is TRBV11-3, the J gene TRBJ2-3, with a weak D call TRBD2 (6 bases). The CDR3 is made up of 15 amino acids. Per germline, CDR1 SGHNT and CDR2 YENEEA. V shed 5 bases and J shed 2 bases, with 14 bases lying between them. This CDR3 is CASSTRDSLTDTQYF. CDR3 nucleotides: TGTGCCAGCAGCACACGGGACTCGCTCACAGATACGCAGTATTTT.

This clone was seen a handful of times. The chain recombines TRBV5-1 with TRBJ2-1; D is possibly TRBD2 (6 bases). This CDR3 comprises 14 residues. The germline V gene has CDR1 SGHRS and CDR2 YFSETQ. The V end was cut by 0 bases, the J end by 8 bases, with 12 bases between. For the CDR3, the DNA is TGCGCCAGCAGCTTGGGGACGGGGGAATATGAGCAGTTCTTC. Its protein product is CASSLGTGEYEQFF.

The chain links TRBV4-1 to TRBJ2-3; no reliable D call. CDR1 is MGHRA, CDR2 YSYEKL, per germline. The germline V and J ends were trimmed by 1 base and 1 base, with 3 bases remaining between them. This CDR3 spans 13 amino acids. The CDR3 reads CASSQVGTDTQYF. The CDR3 region has the DNA TGCGCCAGCAGCCAAGTCGGCACAGATACGCAGTATTTT.

This sequence joins TRBV19 and TRBJ2-5, with 7 bases aligning to TRBD1. V shed 6 bases and J 3 bases; nucleotides not matched to a gene: 10. The CDR3 has 15 residues. Looked up from germline, CDR1 is LNHDA and CDR2 is SQIVND (reference sequence). The CDR3 DNA follows: TGTGCCAGTAGCAACCCCGGGACAGTGAAAGAGACCCAGTACTTC. Its protein is CASSNPGTVKETQYF.

This clone has a single count. This chain links TRBV10-3 with TRBJ2-2; 8 bases are a match to TRBD2. The V segment lost 3 bases and the J segment 3 bases; nucleotides outside the gene matches: 3. Germline assignment: CDR1 ENHRY and CDR2 SYGVKD. The CDR3 is 15 amino acids. The CDR3 DNA reads TGTGCCATCAGTGAAGCGGGAGCGGACACCGGGGAGCTGTTTTTT. Its protein is CAISEAGADTGELFF.

The chain has TRBV28 and TRBJ2-7, with TRBD2 matching over 8 bases. The ends lost 2 bases at V and 6 bases at J; junction bases unmatched: 9. The germline V gene encodes CDR1 MDHEN and CDR2 SYDVKM. This CDR3 region has 15 residues. CDR3 loop: CASSLTGTGGVEQYF. The DNA of the CDR3 is TGTGCCAGCAGTTTAACGGGAACGGGGGGGGTCGAGCAGTACTTC.

This clone turned up a few times. The CDR3 reads CASEGAGPYEQYF. CDR3 bases: TGTGCCAGCGAAGGGGCAGGGCCATACGAGCAGTACTTC. V is TRBV28 and J is TRBJ2-7; a weak D match, TRBD1 (5 bases). The CDR3 has 13 amino acids. Germline V CDR1 and CDR2: MDHEN, SYDVKM. Trimming took off 8 bases at V and 4 bases at J, with 15 bases between the two ends.

The rearrangement joins TRBV5-1 to TRBJ1-4, with TRBD1 matching over 7 bases. Germline loops: CDR1 SGHRS, CDR2 YFSETQ. V was clipped by 3 bases and J by 1 base; unmatched bases: 9. The CDR3 runs 17 residues. CDR3 region: CASSSTGNRGTNEKLFF. The CDR3 DNA reads as TGCGCCAGCAGCTCGACAGGGAATCGAGGAACTAATGAAAAACTGTTTTTT.